The 21 T cell receptor beta chains below were found in one sample sequenced in a study of long-term antiretroviral therapy in people with HIV. It was version v3.0 of the immunoSEQ assay that was run at survey level. Produced via immunoSEQ multiplex PCR; TCRdb's table is partial and in-frame only. This table has 20,000 to 30,000 clones, 75% to 90% appearing once. The material sequenced was unsorted PBMCs, taken around 4.3 years after starting antiretroviral therapy. These TCRs come from a man aged 30 to 39 with HIV.

The CDR3 bases are TGTGCCAGCAGCTTCGACAGCGCGAACACTGAAGCTTTCTTT. It is translated as CASSFDSANTEAFF. This chain joins TRBV11-3 and TRBJ1-1; weak D call: TRBD1 (5 bases). V was cut by 3 bases and J by 1 base, with 9 bases left in between. The CDR3 is made up of 14 amino acids. Germline V lookup: CDR1 SGHNT, CDR2 YENEEA.

This clone turned up a few times. The chain joins TRBV5-5 to TRBJ1-1; no firm D call. V was trimmed by 4 bases and J by 0 bases, leaving 4 bases between them. Looked up from germline, CDR1 is SGHKS and CDR2 is YYEKEE (reference sequence). The CDR3 runs 12 residues. DNA of the CDR3: TGTGCCAGCAGCCAGATGAACACTGAAGCTTTCTTT. It is translated as CASSQMNTEAFF.

The chain links TRBV6-6 to TRBJ2-1, with 10 nucleotides matching TRBD1. This CDR3 contains 16 residues. Germline CDR1 is MNHNY and CDR2 is SVGAGI (reference sequence). V lost 5 bases to trimming and J lost 3 bases; unmatched junction nucleotides: 7. The CDR3 coding sequence is TGTGCCAGCAGTCCCCGGGACAGGGGTTACTACAATGAGCAGTTCTTC. Residues: CASSPRDRGYYNEQFF.

This sequence joins TRBV6-5 and TRBJ1-2; TRBD1 agrees at 9 bases. From germline, CDR1 is MNHEY and CDR2 SVGAGI. This CDR3 spans 14 amino acids. Unmatched junction bases numbered 3, after V lost 5 bases and J lost 2 bases. DNA for the CDR3: TGTGCCAGCAGTACCGGGACAGGGAACTATGGCTACACCTTC. Amino acid sequence: CASSTGTGNYGYTF.

The V and J genes are TRBV5-1 and TRBJ2-7; the match to TRBD1 covers 7 bases. Germline V CDR1 and CDR2: SGHRS, YFSETQ. The ends lost 4 bases at V and 0 bases at J; junction bases unmatched: 7. The CDR3 is made up of 15 amino acids. In DNA, the CDR3 is TGCGCCAGCAGCCCAGTGGGGACAGCCTCCTACGAGCAGTACTTC. Its translation: CASSPVGTASYEQYF. Supplemented by reference TRBV5-1 and TRBJ2-7, the full variable domain reads KAGVTQTPRYLIKTRGQQVTLSCSPISGHRSVSWYQQTPGQGLQFLFEYFSETQRNKGNFPGRFSGRQFSNSRSEMNVSTLELGDSALYLCASSPVGTASYEQYFGPGTRLTVT.

The rearrangement links TRBV6-5 to TRBJ1-5; maybe TRBD1 (6 bases). Germline V gene sequence: CDR1 MNHEY, CDR2 SVGAGI. This CDR3 has 15 amino acids. V lost 5 bases, J lost 1 base, and 12 bases lay in between. The CDR3 DNA sequence: TGTGCCAGCAGTACGACAGGTAGCAGCAATCAGCCCCAGCATTTT. Protein: CASSTTGSSNQPQHF.

CDR3 nucleotide sequence: TGCAGCGCCCTAGGGACCGTTTACCAAGAGACCCAGTACTTC. Its protein is CSALGTVYQETQYF. This sequence joins TRBV29-1 and TRBJ2-5, with D possibly called TRBD1 or TRBD2 (5 bases each). From germline, CDR1 is SQVTM and CDR2 ANQGSEA. The CDR3 loop spans 14 amino acids. Trimming cost V 7 bases and J 0 bases, with 15 bases left between them. Combining the CDR3 with reference TRBV29-1 and TRBJ2-5 gives the whole variable domain SAVISQKPSRDICQRGTSLTIQCQVDSQVTMMFWYRQQPGQSLTLIATANQGSEATYESGFVIDKFPISRPNLTFSTLTVSNMSPEDSSIYLCSALGTVYQETQYFGPGTRLLVL.

The CDR3 DNA reads TGTGCCAGCAGTGAGAGACAGAGCACAGATACGCAGTATTTT. This codes for CASSERQSTDTQYF. The J gene is TRBJ2-3, the V gene TRBV2; maybe TRBD1 (5 bases). This CDR3 has 14 amino acids. Germline CDR1 is SNHLY and CDR2 is FYNNEI. V dropped 3 bases and J dropped 0 bases, with 7 bases sitting between them.

The chain joins TRBV10-2 to TRBJ1-1; 8 positions agree with TRBD1. The CDR3 has 16 residues. In germline, CDR1 is WSHSY, CDR2 SAAADI. V lost 3 bases and J lost 4; bases outside the gene matches: 10. The DNA of the CDR3 is TGCGCCAGCAGTGACATTCCAGGGGGCAGGAGCACTGAAGCTTTCTTT. Protein sequence: CASSDIPGGRSTEAFF.

This clone came up once. The rearrangement uses TRBV13 and TRBJ2-5; D is unclear. The CDR3 extends over 14 amino acids. Germline lookup yields CDR1 PRHDT and CDR2 FYEKMQ (reference sequence). Trimming stripped 0 bases from V and 0 bases from J, with 5 bases between. The CDR3 DNA sequence: TGTGCCAGCAGCTTAGGCGCAGACCAAGAGACCCAGTACTTC. Translation: CASSLGADQETQYF.

The J gene is TRBJ1-3, the V gene TRBV7-9, with a weak D call TRBD1 (5 bases). V dropped 8 bases and J dropped 2 bases, with 13 bases sitting between them. CDR3 size: 14 residues. Germline V lookup: CDR1 SEHNR, CDR2 FQNEAQ (reference sequence). The CDR3 DNA reads as TGTGCCAGCCCCAGGGTGGGTCCTGGAAACACCATATATTTT. This gives the protein CASPRVGPGNTIYF. The full variable domain, its missing parts supplied by reference TRBV7-9 and TRBJ1-3, is DTGVSQNPRHKITKRGQNVTFRCDPISEHNRLYWYRQTLGQGPEFLTYFQNEAQLEKSRLLSDRFSAERPKGSFSTLEIQRTEQGDSAMYLCASPRVGPGNTIYFGEGSWLTVV.

The V call is TRBV28, the J call TRBJ1-3, with a possible D match to TRBD1 (5 bases). This CDR3 region has 15 residues. CDR1 and CDR2 (germline): MDHEN, SYDVKM. Between the trimmed V and J ends, which lost 4 bases and 0 bases, there was a span of 10 bases. CDR3 DNA: TGTGCCAGCAGTTCGGGGGGGTCCTCTGGAAACACCATATATTTT. Its protein is CASSSGGSSGNTIYF.

The V and J genes are TRBV6-5 and TRBJ2-7, with 11 bases identical to TRBD1. V gave up 7 bases and J gave up 7 bases; unmatched junction bases: 12. Per the germline V gene, CDR1 is MNHEY and CDR2 is SVGAGI. There are 15 residues in the CDR3. The CDR3 coding sequence is TGTGCCAGCACCCGACTCGGGACAGGGGGTAGGGAGCAGTACTTC. It is translated as CASTRLGTGGREQYF.

The sample holds a few counts of this clone. This chain joins TRBV4-2 and TRBJ2-3, with 8 bases fitting TRBD2. From germline, CDR1 is LGHNA and CDR2 YNFKEQ. The CDR3 is 17 residues long. After removal of 4 bases from V and 4 bases from J, the junction contained 13 bases not matched to a gene. CDR3 coding DNA: TGTGCCAGCAGCCCAGCGGCCGGGGGGGGAGGCGCAGATACGCAGTATTTT. Its protein product is CASSPAAGGGGADTQYF.

This chain joins TRBV4-2 and TRBJ1-4; tentatively, D is TRBD1 (6 bases). Trimming shortened V by 1 base and J by 10 bases, and 16 bases separated the two germline ends. Germline V gene lookup returns CDR1 LGHNA and CDR2 YNFKEQ. The CDR3 length is 15 residues. Here the CDR3 reads CASSQVVQGVAKLFF. The CDR3 nucleotides are TGTGCCAGCAGCCAAGTTGTACAGGGAGTCGCAAAACTGTTTTTT.

J is TRBJ1-4 and V is TRBV5-1, with a possible D match to TRBD1 (6 bases). The V end was cut by 3 bases, the J end by 6 bases, with 15 bases between. Germline loops: CDR1 SGHRS, CDR2 YFSETQ. The CDR3 runs to 15 residues. Written as DNA, the CDR3 is TGCGCCAGCAGCTCGGGGTGGGGGCGTGATGAAAAACTGTTTTTT. Amino acids: CASSSGWGRDEKLFF.

V is TRBV5-5 and J is TRBJ2-1; no clear D. This CDR3 region has 14 residues. In germline, CDR1 is SGHKS, CDR2 YYEKEE (reference sequence). V shed 0 bases and J shed 4 bases, with 8 bases lying between them. Here the CDR3 reads CASSLAWQYNEQFF. DNA of the CDR3: TGTGCCAGCAGCTTGGCCTGGCAGTACAATGAGCAGTTCTTC.

This clone was seen once. V usage is TRBV27 and J usage is TRBJ2-5, with D unclear. CDR1 is MNHEY, CDR2 SMNVEV, per germline (reference sequence). The length of the CDR3 is 10 residues. Trimming took 6 bases from V and 5 from J, leaving 4 bases between them. The CDR3 loop is CASRGETQYF. The CDR3 DNA is TGTGCCAGCAGGGGGGAGACCCAGTACTTC.

The chain has TRBV6-5 and TRBJ2-5; D perhaps matches TRBD1 (6 bases). The CDR3 totals 13 residues. Germline V gene lookup returns CDR1 MNHEY and CDR2 SVGAGI. V dropped 8 bases and J dropped 5 bases, with 15 bases sitting between them. The CDR3 sequence: CASGRAGDETQYF. For the CDR3, the DNA is TGTGCCAGCGGACGGGCAGGGGATGAGACCCAGTACTTC.

The V and J genes are TRBV19 and TRBJ1-3; a weak D match, TRBD1 (5 bases). V lost 4 bases and J lost 0, with 13 bases in between. There are 16 residues in the CDR3. Germline CDR1 is LNHDA and CDR2 is SQIVND (reference sequence). CDR3 loop: CASSRPGLSSGNTIYF. The CDR3 DNA reads as TGTGCCAGTAGTAGACCGGGACTGTCCTCTGGAAACACCATATATTTT. The complete variable domain, with remaining parts taken from reference TRBV19 and TRBJ1-3, reads DGGITQSPKYLFRKEGQNVTLSCEQNLNHDAMYWYRQDPGQGLRLIYYSQIVNDFQKGDIAEGYSVSREKKESFPLTVTSAQKNPTAFYLCASSRPGLSSGNTIYFGEGSWLTVV.

The chain has TRBV10-3 and TRBJ2-3; 10 bases map to TRBD2. Germline V gene data show CDR1 as ENHRY and CDR2 as SYGVKD. The CDR3 extends over 14 amino acids. V was pared by 7 bases and J by 6 bases, with 7 bases of the junction left unmatched. This chain's CDR3 is CAITQRGGGDTQYF. CDR3 in DNA: TGTGCCATCACCCAGCGGGGGGGCGGGGATACGCAGTATTTT.